The clone carrying this T cell receptor (beta chain) has just a few counts. This record belongs to a study of response to subunit inactivated influenza vaccine. TCRdb recomputed calls from the RT-PCR reads with MiXCR, one row per CDR3 protein. The sample has over 400,000 distinct CDR3 sequences; 10% to 11% are singletons. This TCR derives from a man aged 45 to 65 who received an inactivated influenza vaccine. Sequenced material: PBMCs from blood, taken roughly 47 days after vaccination.

For the CDR3, the DNA is TGCAGTGCTAGTCCCAGGAGATCTAGCACAGATACGCAGTATTTT. Residues: CSASPRRSSTDTQYF. This rearrangement joins TRBV20-1 to TRBJ2-3; D gene ambiguous. Trimming took off 3 bases at V and 0 bases at J, with 13 bases between the two ends. The CDR3 runs to 15 residues. Germline CDR1 reads DFQATT; CDR2 reads SNEGSKA (reference sequence).